Presented here are 17 T cell receptor beta chains from one specimen sequenced in a study of identical twins (dated by TCRdb to between 2015 and 2016). The method behind the library was 5' RACE. This sample was sequenced with an Illumina HiSeq 2000. Using fastp trimming at Q25 and MiXCR clonotype assembly, TCRdb reanalyzed the public sequencing data and kept in-frame beta chains. Duplicate CDR3 protein sequences are folded into a single record with the most common DNA and genes. In this sample the table shows about 220,000 distinct CDR3 sequences, 6% to 9% of which occur a single time. The ten largest account for 1.5% to 2.5% of the sample. These data were also filed under a second study, of yellow fever vaccine responses in identical twins.

What was sequenced was memory (CD45RO+) T cells sorted from blood. According to the study, the label for this sample's cell subset or site signals: CD45RO+ enriched T cells. Every receptor here comes from a woman under 30 in good health.

J is TRBJ2-5 and V is TRBV5-4, with 14 bases lining up with TRBD2. CDR1 and CDR2 (germline): SGHNT, YYREEE (reference sequence). Unmatched junction bases numbered 15, after V lost 4 bases and J lost 4 bases. The CDR3 sequence is 19 residues long. The CDR3 coding sequence is TGTGCCAGCAGCCTTGGGGGGCACAGAGGACTAGCGGGAGGAGAGACCCAGTACTTC. Its protein product is CASSLGGHRGLAGGETQYF.

The V call is TRBV4-3, the J call TRBJ2-3; D ambiguous. Trimming took 0 bases from V and 0 from J, leaving 10 bases between them. The CDR3 is 16 residues long. Germline V gene sequence: CDR1 LGHNA, CDR2 YSLEER. The CDR3 nucleotides read TGCGCCAGCAGCCAAGATCTCGCAGGTAGCACAGATACGCAGTATTTT. Its translation: CASSQDLAGSTDTQYF.

CDR3 in DNA: TGTGCCAGCAGTATTACCCCTCTGAAGCGGGGGGGCACAGATACGCAGTATTTT. Protein product: CASSITPLKRGGTDTQYF. The chain has TRBV12-3 or TRBV12-4 and TRBJ2-3; 9 nucleotides match TRBD2. V shed 5 bases and J 1 base; nucleotides not matched to a gene: 13. This CDR3 is 18 amino acids long.

This clonotype was observed many times. The chain employs TRBV19 and TRBJ1-6, with D tentatively TRBD1 (6 bases). The CDR3 contains 16 residues. CDR1 LNHDA and CDR2 SQIVND come from the germline V gene (reference sequence). Trimming left V 2 bases short and J 6 bases short, with 14 bases between. Here the CDR3 DNA reads TGTGCCAGTAGTATAACTCCAGGGGATTCTAATTCACCCCTCCACTTT. Its protein is CASSITPGDSNSPLHF. Full variable domain (outside the CDR3, taken from reference TRBV19 and TRBJ1-6): DGGITQSPKYLFRKEGQNVTLSCEQNLNHDAMYWYRQDPGQGLRLIYYSQIVNDFQKGDIAEGYSVSREKKESFPLTVTSAQKNPTAFYLCASSITPGDSNSPLHFGNGTRLTVT.

This clonotype has just a few counts. The chain has TRBV7-2 and TRBJ2-7, with 13 bases identical to TRBD2. The germline CDR1 and CDR2 sequences are SGHTA and FQGNSA. CDR3 length: 16 amino acids. Trimming at V came to 5 bases and at J to 6 bases, leaving 10 bases not matched to a gene. The CDR3 reads CASSLPGLAGPGEQYF. CDR3 nucleotide sequence: TGTGCCAGCAGCCTACCGGGACTAGCGGGACCGGGCGAGCAGTACTTC.

The V call is TRBV11-2, the J call TRBJ2-5; 9 positions match TRBD2. The V segment lost 5 bases and the J segment 4 bases; nucleotides outside the gene matches: 11. CDR3 length: 16 amino acids. The V gene's germline CDR1 is SGHAT and CDR2 FQNNGV. The CDR3 bases are TGTGCCAGCAGCCCCGTGGGCGGGAGGGCCTTAGAGACCCAGTACTTC. Its protein is CASSPVGGRALETQYF.

The chain links TRBV13 to TRBJ2-1; 7 nucleotides match TRBD1. The CDR3 is 17 amino acids. Germline V CDR1 and CDR2: PRHDT, FYEKMQ (reference sequence). V lost 4 bases and J lost 8; bases outside the gene matches: 17. The CDR3 DNA is TGTGCCAGCAGCTCCCGGGGTAGAGGGGGCGTCGGACATGAGCAGTTCTTC. It yields the protein CASSSRGRGGVGHEQFF.

Only a few counts were recorded for this clonotype. V and J are TRBV5-1 and TRBJ2-6; D uncertain. Per the germline V gene, CDR1 is SGHRS and CDR2 is YFSETQ. The germline V and J ends were trimmed by 0 bases and 3 bases, with 16 bases remaining between them. The CDR3 sequence is 18 residues long. The CDR3 coding sequence is TGCGCCAGCAGCTTGGCCTTCGGTGTACAGTTTGGGGCCAACGTCCTGACTTTC. Amino acids: CASSLAFGVQFGANVLTF.

Ten or more counts support this clonotype. This chain connects TRBV11-2 to TRBJ1-1; no clear D. V was clipped by 2 bases and J by 11 bases, with 12 bases between them. CDR3 length equals 12 residues. Germline V gene data show CDR1 as SGHAT and CDR2 as FQNNGV. Written as DNA, the CDR3 is TGTGCCAGCAGCTTATTTACGGGTGGGGCTTTCTTT. It yields the protein CASSLFTGGAFF.

This clonotype was recorded many times. The V gene is TRBV28, the J gene TRBJ2-2; D is uncertain. CDR1 is MDHEN, CDR2 SYDVKM, per germline. Trimming took off 6 bases at V and 3 bases at J, with 14 bases between the two ends. The CDR3 spans 15 residues. The chain's CDR3 is CASRPSPGYTGELFF. For the CDR3, the DNA is TGTGCCAGCAGGCCATCCCCGGGTTACACCGGGGAGCTGTTTTTT.

This clonotype turned up a few times. The chain recombines TRBV12-3 or TRBV12-4 with TRBJ2-3; D ambiguous. The V end was cut by 6 bases, the J end by 3 bases, with 10 bases between. The CDR3 runs 13 residues. The DNA for the CDR3 is TGTGCCAGCAGACCTACCTTTACAGATACGCAGTATTTT. Its translation is CASRPTFTDTQYF.

This clonotype was found a few times. V gene TRBV2 combines with J gene TRBJ2-7, with no clear D. CDR1 SNHLY and CDR2 FYNNEI come from the germline V gene. The CDR3 totals 13 residues. The germline V and J ends were trimmed by 7 bases and 3 bases, with 13 bases remaining between them. CDR3 coding DNA: TGTGCCAGCAAGGTAGCAGGAATCTACGAGCAGTACTTC. It encodes CASKVAGIYEQYF.

A few counts support this clonotype. V usage is TRBV5-5 and J usage is TRBJ2-2; no firm D call. Germline V CDR1 and CDR2: SGHKS, YYEKEE (reference sequence). V dropped 0 bases and J dropped 0 bases, with 6 bases sitting between them. This CDR3 region has 15 residues. CDR3 nucleotides: TGTGCCAGCAGCTTGGGGCCGACGAACACCGGGGAGCTGTTTTTT. The encoded protein is CASSLGPTNTGELFF.

This clonotype was seen a few times. The chain employs TRBV27 and TRBJ2-3; D unclear. CDR3 length equals 13 residues. V dropped 6 bases and J dropped 2 bases, with 9 bases sitting between them. The germline V gene encodes CDR1 MNHEY and CDR2 SMNVEV (reference sequence). Written as DNA, the CDR3 is TGTGCCAGCAGGACGATCGACACAGATACGCAGTATTTT. This sequence encodes CASRTIDTDTQYF.

This chain connects TRBV29-1 to TRBJ2-1; D might be TRBD1 or TRBD2, each matching 5 bases. Per the germline V gene, CDR1 is SQVTM and CDR2 is ANQGSEA. The CDR3 length is 11 residues. The CDR3 coding sequence is TGCACGGGGCAGGGCGGCAATGAGCAGTTCTTC. This gives the protein CTGQGGNEQFF.

Only a few counts were recorded for this clonotype. The DNA for the CDR3 is TGTGCCAGCAGCGCACAGGGGCGGTCGGATGAGCAGTTCTTC. Translated, it gives CASSAQGRSDEQFF. The gene calls are TRBV11-2 and TRBJ2-1; 7 nucleotides match TRBD1. The CDR3 contains 14 residues. Germline trimming cut 5 bases from V and 8 bases from J; bases unmatched to any gene: 9. Germline assignment: CDR1 SGHAT and CDR2 FQNNGV. The full variable domain, rest sourced from reference TRBV11-2 and TRBJ2-1, is EAGVAQSPRYKIIEKRQSVAFWCNPISGHATLYWYQQILGQGPKLLIQFQNNGVVDDSQLPKDRFSAERLKGVDSTLKIQPAKLEDSAVYLCASSAQGRSDEQFFGPGTRLTVL.

The chain links TRBV3-1 to TRBJ2-7; unclear D gene. The CDR3 is made up of 12 amino acids. Trimming stripped 2 bases from V and 5 bases from J, with 7 bases between. Germline V gene sequence: CDR1 LGHDT, CDR2 YNNKEL (reference sequence). CDR3 bases: TGTGCCAGCAGCCAATTCCAAGACGAGCAGTACTTC. Translating gives CASSQFQDEQYF.